This T cell receptor (beta chain) was documented in a study of blood T cell repertoires in COVID-19. The table came from immunoSEQ multiplex PCR; TCRdb's copy has only in-frame clones and leaves some out. The sample has fewer than 350,000 clones, roughly 79% seen once. The sequenced material came from peripheral blood. The sequence derives from a woman aged 55-70 years with active or convalescent COVID-19.

As DNA, the CDR3 is TGTGCCAGCAGCTTAAGGCTAGCGGGGGGAAGCTCCTACGAGCAGTACTTC. Protein: CASSLRLAGGSSYEQYF. V gene TRBV5-6 combines with J gene TRBJ2-7, with 11 bases lining up with TRBD2. The V gene end was trimmed by 2 bases and the J gene end by 0 bases; junction bases not matched to a gene: 7. The CDR3 has 17 amino acids. Germline values: CDR1 SGHDT, CDR2 YYEEEE.